The next 8 T cell receptor beta chains were all read from a single sample in a study of T cell clonality in common variable immunodeficiency. Study-wide points: Reportedly, TCR beta sequences from common variable immunodeficiency showed fewer deletions and N-nucleotide insertions.

Method: immunoSEQ multiplex PCR; TCRdb's copy keeps in-frame clones and lacks some. This set yields 25,000 to 35,000 clones and no singletons; the top ten hold under 3.5%. These receptors lack a known antigen. Sequencing input: peripheral blood mononuclear cells. The receptors were sampled from a human donor with common variable immunodeficiency.

This clone was seen a few times. The sequenced fragment ends 3 residues before the CDR3 boundary, so the rest is inferred from the germline J gene. The V call is TRBV5-1, the J call TRBJ2-3; D is uncertain. This CDR3 is built from 16 residues. Germline V lookup: CDR1 SGHRS, CDR2 YFSETQ. Trimming pared 0 bases from V and 0 bases from J, leaving 11 bases between. The sequenced CDR3 bases are TGCGCCAGCAGCTTGGCACAGTCCCCTAGCACAGATACG. It codes for CASSLAQSPSTDT. The whole CDR3 sequence reads CASSLAQSPSTDTQYF.

This clone was seen a handful of times. The CDR3 bases that were read are TGCAGTGCCGCCCTACGGGACAGGAGCACAGATACG. It is translated as CSAALRDRSTDT. The CDR3 in its entirety is CSAALRDRSTDTQYF. The chain combines TRBV20-1 with TRBJ2-3, with 8 nucleotides matching TRBD1. Read coverage stops 3 residues before the CDR3 terminus; the germline J gene supplies the remainder. Germline values: CDR1 DFQATT, CDR2 SNEGSKA (reference sequence). Unmatched junction bases numbered 8, after V lost 6 bases and J lost 0 bases. CDR3 size: 15 residues.

Comment on this clone: The read finishes 3 residues shy of the CDR3 end, and the germline J gene is used to complete it. The chain uses TRBV7-9 and TRBJ2-1; TRBD2 aligns across 11 bases. Germline V gene lookup returns CDR1 SEHNR and CDR2 FQNEAQ (reference sequence). V gave up 4 bases and J gave up 4 bases; unmatched junction bases: 3. This CDR3 region has 15 residues. CDR3 in amino acids: CASSYSGRAYNEQFF. The covered CDR3 bases are TGTGCCAGCAGCTATAGCGGGAGGGCTTACAATGAG.

This clone occurred many times. Coverage ceases 3 residues before the CDR3 finishes, and the germline J gene fills in the end. The chain has TRBV2 and TRBJ2-3; the D gene is possibly TRBD1 (6 bases). Germline V gene lookup returns CDR1 SNHLY and CDR2 FYNNEI. V lost 2 bases and J 2 bases, leaving 11 bases between the germline ends. The CDR3 is 15 amino acids. The covered CDR3 bases are TGTGCCAGCAGTGAACAGGGGAGCCCCACAGATACG. It is translated as CASSEQGSPTDT. The entire CDR3 is CASSEQGSPTDTQYF.

This clone was detected ten times or more. The CDR3 extends 3 residues past the end of the read, so its final part is completed from the germline J gene. This rearrangement joins TRBV5-6 to TRBJ1-5; D is perhaps TRBD1 (5 bases). CDR1 is SGHDT, CDR2 YYEEEE, per germline. This CDR3 is built from 14 residues. Trimming stripped 0 bases from V and 4 bases from J, with 8 bases between. CDR3 DNA, as far as it was read: TGTGCCAGCAGCTTGGGACAGTTTAATCAGCCC. Translation gives CASSLGQFNQP. The full CDR3 sequence reads CASSLGQFNQPQHF.

In this sample, this clone turned up a few times. From the germline J gene comes the end of the CDR3, since the read stops 3 residues before it. V usage is TRBV20-1 and J usage is TRBJ2-1, with 10 bases that match TRBD2. Trimming removed 3 bases from V and 1 base from J; junction bases left unmatched: 3. CDR3 length: 15 residues. CDR1 is DFQATT, CDR2 SNEGSKA, per germline (reference sequence). The CDR3 loop is CSASRAGGSYNEQFF. The DNA read from the CDR3 is TGCAGTGCTAGTAGAGCGGGAGGGTCCTACAATGAG.

This clone was counted at least ten times. The sequenced CDR3 bases are TGCAGCGGAAGAGTGGGCCCTGAA. Protein product: CSGRVGPE. The whole CDR3 sequence reads CSGRVGPEAFF. The genes are TRBV29-1 and TRBJ1-1; D gene unclear. The read is 3 residues too short to cover the CDR3 end, so that end is filled in from the germline J gene. Germline CDR1 and CDR2: SQVTM and ANQGSEA. Trimming cost V 7 bases and J 6 bases, with 12 bases left between them. This CDR3 is built from 11 residues.

This clone showed up many times. The read terminates 3 residues before the CDR3 end, so the remaining end is supplied by the germline J gene. The chain joins TRBV30 to TRBJ1-1; maybe TRBD1 (6 bases). From germline, CDR1 is GTSNPN and CDR2 SVGIG (reference sequence). CDR3 length: 11 residues. The CDR3 region is CAWSNRDAAFF. The sequenced part of the CDR3 DNA is TGTGCCTGGAGTAACAGGGACGCG.